This is a list of T cell receptor beta chains from one sample in a study of blood T cell repertoires in COVID-19. Clones were read by immunoSEQ multiplex PCR, and TCRdb kept only the in-frame ones, dropping some. Among around 170,000 clones, roughly nine tenths were seen once, and the ten largest hold under 5%. The material sequenced was peripheral blood. The receptors stem from a woman in her seventies with acute or convalescent COVID-19. CDR3s include the opening cysteine and the closing phenylalanine or tryptophan. A D gene is named only where the DNA matches it firmly. Size is omitted from some rows. Given values are once, few, many or a class for expanded clones.

clone_size j_call v_call d_call cdr3_aa cdr3_nt
NA TRBJ2-1 TRBV7-9 NA CASSLGSSGLVNEQFF TGTGCCAGCAGCTTAGGATCTTCGGGATTGGTCAATGAGCAGTTCTTC
NA TRBJ2-1 TRBV3-1/TRBV3-2 TRBD2 CASSRGLASYNEQFF TGTGCCAGCAGCAGGGGACTAGCCTCCTACAATGAGCAGTTCTTC
NA TRBJ2-7 TRBV12-3/TRBV12-4 NA CASSLSGEQYF TGTGCCAGCAGTTTGTCGGGCGAGCAGTACTTC
NA TRBJ1-1 TRBV4-1 NA CASSQDEGDEAFF TGCGCCAGCAGCCAAGATGAGGGGGACGAAGCTTTCTTT
NA TRBJ2-1 TRBV19 TRBD2 CASSRTGTSGRAPYNEQFF TGTGCCAGTAGCAGGACCGGGACTAGCGGGAGGGCACCCTACAATGAGCAGTTCTTC
NA TRBJ1-2 TRBV10-1 TRBD1 CAKQGNGYTF TGCGCCAAACAGGGGAATGGCTACACCTTC
NA TRBJ1-1 TRBV4-2 TRBD1 CASSHPLRGQNTEAFF TGTGCCAGCAGCCACCCCCTGAGGGGGCAGAACACTGAAGCTTTCTTT
few TRBJ1-4 TRBV2 TRBD1 CASSKRGQGNEKLFF TGTGCCAGCAGCAAACGGGGACAGGGTAATGAAAAACTGTTTTTT
NA TRBJ1-5 TRBV21-1 NA CASSKKDRGKGDQPQHF TGTGCCAGCAGCAAAAAAGATCGAGGAAAGGGGGATCAGCCCCAGCATTTT
NA TRBJ1-3 TRBV5-1 NA CASSLSGSGNTIYF TGCGCCAGCAGCTTGTCAGGGTCAGGAAACACCATATATTTT
NA TRBJ2-2 TRBV5-1 NA CASSVQGSGELFF TGCGCCAGCAGCGTGCAGGGGAGTGGGGAGCTGTTTTTT
NA TRBJ2-1 TRBV5-5 NA CASSRYSYNEQFF TGTGCCAGCAGCCGGTATTCCTACAATGAGCAGTTCTTC
NA TRBJ2-1 TRBV24-1 TRBD2 CATSDPGTSGIREQFF TGTGCCACCAGTGATCCCGGGACTAGCGGGATTCGTGAGCAGTTCTTC
NA TRBJ1-2 TRBV6-6 TRBD1 CASRSSQGTNYGYTF TGTGCCAGTAGATCCTCACAGGGGACTAACTATGGCTACACCTTC
NA TRBJ2-3 TRBV19 TRBD2 CASSIGRASGNRGTDTQYF TGTGCCAGTAGTATAGGCAGGGCTAGCGGGAATCGGGGCACAGATACGCAGTATTTT
NA TRBJ1-6 TRBV28 NA CASVAGQINSPLHF TGTGCCAGCGTGGCAGGGCAGATAAATTCACCCCTCCACTTT
few TRBJ1-1 TRBV11-2 NA CASTPGGTEAFF TGTGCCAGCACCCCGGGGGGCACTGAAGCTTTCTTT
NA TRBJ2-5 TRBV5-1 TRBD2 CASSSRGSGYQETQYF TGCGCCAGCAGCTCCCGGGGTAGCGGGTACCAAGAGACCCAGTACTTC